This TCR beta chain was captured in a study of shared clonotypes between healthy human individuals (TCRdb year 2020). Study-wide context: The cohort comprised a couple of women and a few men aged 18 to 49 years. For each donor, CD4 naive and CD4 memory were each given three plates, CD8 naive was given two plates, and CD8 memory was given one plate. The study deeply sequenced blood TCR repertoires of five healthy adults to estimate repertoire size and the extent of clonotype sharing between individuals. Different laboratories and diverse techniques were used to prepare libraries and sequence TCR repertoires, to increase sequencing depth and limit assay-specific biases. Each donor's leukapheresis produced roughly between about 0.8 and 10 billion PBMCs.

Broader findings and caveats from the paper: Larger estimated clonotype richness was generally found for naive subsets than for memory subsets. The genetic and exposure-history diversity represented was limited by the small number of donors. Sampling was restricted to blood, and TCR repertoires in tissue are likely to differ from TCR repertoires in blood. Rarefaction of sorted-subset datasets indicated incomplete sequencing despite the large sequencing depth. Sharing across a handful of donors was observed for 5% to 6.5% of naive CD4, 3% to 3.5% of naive CD8, 2.3% of memory CD4, and approximately 0.41% of memory CD8 clonotypes. Clonotypes shared by all four sorted-subset donors showed higher generation probabilities than non-shared clonotypes. Pairwise subsampling indicated that sequencing depth was expected to affect the degree of clonotype sharing among donors.

As for this clone: No antigen is known for it. The sample holds no much larger clone one base away, and base qualities are not on file. In the same sample, other DNA sequences code for this CDR3.

V loses 3 bases of germline sequence and J loses 7 bases, and the interval between the two ends is 9 bases. From the cysteine through the phenylalanine, the CDR3 covers 12 amino acids. This entry keeps only the CDR3 DNA: 36 bases, framed from base 1. CDR1 and CDR2, looked up from the germline V gene (reference sequence), are SEHNR and FQNEAQ. CD8 naive samples were obtained by positive selection for CCR7 among CD45RO-negative cells, yielding a CD45RA+CCR7+ population from which TemRA cells were excluded. Healthy HIV-negative adults with no recently reported acute infections or vaccinations were included as donors. Only Caucasian adults living in Nashville, Tennessee, USA were represented among the donors. Blood was obtained by leukapheresis, after which PBMCs were separated by Ficoll-Histopaque density gradient centrifugation and cryopreserved in liquid nitrogen vapor phase. Analytical flow cytometry was used to check the purity and quantity of each magnetically sorted T cell population. Genomic DNA was isolated from each sorted fraction and quantified by UV absorbance on a Nanodrop 2000c.

Using the deep immunoSEQ assay, TCR CDR3 regions were amplified from genomic DNA by multiplex PCR. For each cell subset, the extracted genomic DNA was distributed evenly across all wells of several immunoSEQ 96-well plates, and each plate served as one replicate. For sorted subsets, each replicate PCR was loaded with 200 ng genomic DNA, equivalent to about 30,000 T cell genomes. Purified libraries were quantified with a Qubit 3.0 fluorometer, sized on a Bioanalyzer 2100, and re-quantified with the KAPA Library Quantification kit. Each immunoSEQ 96-well plate was sequenced on its own single-read 150-cycle Illumina NextSeq 550 flow cell. In the authors' own workflow: Because only junctional sequences without quality scores were contained in the immunoSEQ output, filtering matching that applied to full-length reads could not be performed. Sequences were annotated with PyIR, a Python wrapper for IgBLAST v1.9, and V/J genes and CDR3 were assigned using IMGT germline references. Any read was removed if the V/J assignment was weak (E-value above 1e-6), the CDR3 was missing, or the read contained stop codons, out-of-frame junctions, or ambiguous translated residues. V3J clonotypes were defined as sequences sharing an identical inferred V gene, J gene, and CDR3 amino acid sequence. To compute the percentage overlap between repertoires, the number of shared unique clonotypes was divided by the size of the smaller repertoire. RTK rarefaction, the Chao1 estimator, and Recon v2.1 estimates of unobserved clonotypes were used to assess repertoire richness. For all TCRbeta clonotypes obtained by the gDNA method from a few donors, generation probabilities were computed with OLGA. TCRdb holds this immuneACCESS table with in-frame rearrangements only. Some clones are missing; in checked studies, unresolved V genes explain under half, and the rest has no known cause. That table furnishes V, J and clone size, whereas the DNA furnished D and trimming. Within this sample are about 2 million clones, with around 96% of them counted one time only. Together, the top ten hold more than 0.95% of the sample.

Rearrangement joined TRBV7-9 to TRBJ1-1; no D gene call is confident. The TCR comes from a man aged 18-30 years in good health. The specimen was naive CD8+ T cells sorted from blood. Read against the paper, the sample's cell subset or site label means: CD45RA+CCR7+. The CDR3 is CASSLGGSEAFF. DNA sequence: TGTGCCAGCAGCTTGGGAGGGAGTGAAGCTTTCTTT.